The next 29 T cell receptor beta chains were all read from a single sample in a study of cytomegalovirus exposure and HLA in healthy donors (dated by TCRdb to 2017 to 2019). Library prep was done by the immunoSEQ multiplex PCR assay. A mixture of 60 forward primers for TCR Vbeta segments and 13 reverse primers for TCR Jbeta segments was used in the multiplex PCR. This immuneACCESS table, as held by TCRdb, lists in-frame sequences with V and J called but not all clones. Of the missing ones, under half trace to an unresolved V gene in checked studies; the others have no known cause. The sample table lists 150,000 to 200,000 clones, around four fifths of them with a count of one. Together, the top ten hold less than 10% of the sample. Material for sequencing was PBMCs. These receptor sequences come from a man aged 18 to 30 in good health and CMV-seropositive.

V usage is TRBV28 and J usage is TRBJ1-5, with TRBD1 matching over 7 bases. CDR1 and CDR2 (germline): MDHEN, SYDVKM. The CDR3 is made up of 13 amino acids. The junction had 4 bases not matched to a gene; V was cut back by 5 bases and J by 6 bases. DNA for the CDR3: TGTGCCAGCAGTGGACAGGTTGGTCAGCCCCAGCATTTT. Its translation is CASSGQVGQPQHF. Looking up the rest from reference TRBV28 and TRBJ1-5 gives the full variable domain: DVKVTQSSRYLVKRTGEKVFLECVQDMDHENMFWYRQDPGLGLRLIYFSYDVKMKEKGDIPEGYSVSREKKERFSLILESASTNQTSMYLCASSGQVGQPQHFGDGTRLSIL.

The rearrangement uses TRBV5-1 and TRBJ2-3; D might be TRBD2 (7 bases). The CDR3 contains 16 residues. V gave up 1 base and J gave up 8 bases, with 20 bases separating them. Germline-derived CDR1 and CDR2 are SGHRS and YFSETQ. CDR3 sequence: CASSLPTGGILGTQYF. CDR3 DNA sequence: TGCGCCAGCAGCTTGCCGACGGGGGGCATACTAGGTACGCAGTATTTT.

The rearrangement uses TRBV21-1 and TRBJ2-7; TRBD1 is taken as the D call from the table, unchecked against the DNA. TRBV21-1 is assigned pseudogene status. The CDR3 runs 15 residues. The CDR3, as DNA: TGTGCCAGCAGCTTCCGGGACAGTGCTTCCTACGAGCAGTACTTC. Protein sequence: CASSFRDSASYEQYF.

The V call is TRBV9, the J call TRBJ1-1, with TRBD1 as a possible D gene (5 bases). V shed 0 bases and J shed 1 base, with 13 bases lying between them. The germline V gene has CDR1 SGDLS and CDR2 YYNGEE. This CDR3 is 16 amino acids long. The CDR3 DNA reads as TGTGCCAGCAGCGTAGCGGCAGGGCTACAGAACACTGAAGCTTTCTTT. Translated, it gives CASSVAAGLQNTEAFF. Full variable domain (rest looked up from reference TRBV9 and TRBJ1-1): DSGVTQTPKHLITATGQRVTLRCSPRSGDLSVYWYQQSLDQGLQFLIQYYNGEERAKGNILERFSAQQFPDLHSELNLSSLELGDSALYFCASSVAAGLQNTEAFFGQGTRLTVV.

This chain connects TRBV15 to TRBJ2-1, with 9 bases aligning to TRBD1. J gave up 7 bases and V 3 bases, and 4 bases lay outside the gene matches. The length of the CDR3 is 14 residues. Germline V CDR1 and CDR2: LNHNV, YYDKDF (reference sequence). In nucleotides, the CDR3 is TGTGCCACCAGCAGTAGGACAGGGGATAATGAGCAGTTCTTC. Protein: CATSSRTGDNEQFF. Looking up the rest from reference TRBV15 and TRBJ2-1 gives the full variable domain: DAMVIQNPRYQVTQFGKPVTLSCSQTLNHNVMYWYQQKSSQAPKLLFHYYDKDFNNEADTPDNFQSRRPNTSFCFLDIRSPGLGDTAMYLCATSSRTGDNEQFFGPGTRLTVL.

The CDR3 DNA sequence: TGTGCCAGCAGCCCTCGGAGGGTTGGGGAAAAACTGTTTTTT. As protein: CASSPRRVGEKLFF. This sequence joins TRBV7-8 and TRBJ1-4; unclear D gene. Trimming removed 5 bases from V and 8 bases from J, with 15 bases in between. Germline V gives CDR1 SGHVS, CDR2 FQNEAQ. The length of the CDR3 is 14 residues.

CDR3 in DNA: TGCGCCAGCAGTGAGGGGGCCAACACTGAAGCTTTCTTT. Its protein is CASSEGANTEAFF. The chain joins TRBV10-1 to TRBJ1-1, with D possibly being TRBD1 (5 bases). The germline CDR1 and CDR2 sequences are WNHNN and SYGVQD (reference sequence). V gave up 2 bases and J gave up 2 bases, with 6 bases separating them. The CDR3 extends over 13 amino acids.

This chain joins TRBV23-1 and TRBJ1-3; no definite D call. TRBV23-1 is annotated as an ORF whose role is uncertain. The CDR3 has 17 amino acids. V was pared by 0 bases and J by 4 bases, with 16 bases between. The CDR3 sequence is CASSQSEGRVSGNTIYF. As DNA, the CDR3 is TGCGCCAGCAGTCAATCGGAAGGGCGGGTATCGGGAAACACCATATATTTT.

CDR3 sequence (DNA): TGTGCCAGCTCACCTGTAGTGGGGGGGCCTAGCACAGATACGCAGTATTTT. Protein product: CASSPVVGGPSTDTQYF. The chain recombines TRBV18 with TRBJ2-3; D perhaps matches TRBD2 (7 bases). The V end was cut by 3 bases, the J end by 0 bases, with 16 bases between. This CDR3 comprises 17 residues. Germline V gene data show CDR1 as KGHSH and CDR2 as LQKENI.

The rearrangement joins TRBV30 to TRBJ2-3; possibly TRBD2 for D (5 bases). The CDR3 loop spans 16 amino acids. Between the trimmed V and J ends, which lost 4 bases and 2 bases, there was a span of 19 bases. Germline CDR1 is GTSNPN and CDR2 is SVGIG (reference sequence). CDR3 sequence reads: CAWMTAGLEITDTQYF. The DNA of the CDR3 is TGTGCCTGGATGACCGCGGGTCTAGAAATCACAGATACGCAGTATTTT.

The CDR3: CASSAGPVGFGGYEQYF. In DNA form, the CDR3 reads TGCGCCAGCAGCGCCGGCCCGGTGGGCTTCGGGGGTTACGAGCAGTACTTC. The chain carries TRBV4-1 and TRBJ2-7; possible D gene TRBD2, 6 bases. The CDR3 is made up of 17 amino acids. V shed 5 bases and J shed 4 bases, with 24 bases lying between them. Germline values: CDR1 MGHRA, CDR2 YSYEKL.

This chain's CDR3 is CASSLSGTHYGYTF. For the CDR3, the DNA is TGTGCCAGCAGCTTGTCCGGGACACACTATGGCTACACCTTC. The chain couples TRBV7-8 to TRBJ1-2; D might be TRBD1 (6 bases). The germline gives CDR1 SGHVS, CDR2 FQNEAQ. V lost 3 bases and J 3 bases, leaving 11 bases between the germline ends. The CDR3 sequence is 14 residues long.

The V gene is TRBV18, the J gene TRBJ1-2; TRBD1 agrees at 8 bases. Germline trimming cut 2 bases from V and 0 bases from J; bases unmatched to any gene: 14. The CDR3 extends over 19 amino acids. CDR1 is KGHSH and CDR2 is LQKENI in the germline V gene. The chain's CDR3 is CASSPRFRDRLKANYGYTF. Written as DNA, the CDR3 is TGTGCCAGCTCACCAAGGTTCCGGGACAGGCTAAAAGCTAACTATGGCTACACCTTC.

This clone was seen only once. The chain has TRBV6-1 and TRBJ2-1; TRBD2 agrees at 8 bases. Losses at the gene ends were 6 bases for V and 8 bases for J; bases not matched to a gene: 12. CDR3 length: 15 amino acids. CDR1 is MNHNS and CDR2 is SASEGT in the germline V gene. The CDR3 bases are TGTGCCAGCAGCCAGCCGGGACTAGTTTCTGATGAGCAGTTCTTC. Translation gives CASSQPGLVSDEQFF.

The CDR3 bases are TGCGCCAGCAGCTTGTTAGCGGGAGGAGGCAATGAGCAGTTCTTC. It encodes CASSLLAGGGNEQFF. The chain carries TRBV5-1 and TRBJ2-1; 10 nucleotides align to TRBD2. The CDR3 runs 15 residues. CDR1 SGHRS and CDR2 YFSETQ come from the germline V gene. J was trimmed by 6 bases and V by 1 base; bases with no gene match: 4.

The chain carries TRBV4-1 and TRBJ1-1; unclear D gene. Trimming pared 3 bases from V and 0 bases from J, leaving 11 bases between. Per the germline V gene, CDR1 is MGHRA and CDR2 is YSYEKL. The CDR3 length is 15 residues. CDR3 loop: CASSQQLIVNTEAFF. CDR3 coding DNA: TGCGCCAGCAGCCAGCAACTCATAGTGAACACTGAAGCTTTCTTT.

The chain recombines TRBV7-2 with TRBJ2-5; the match to TRBD2 covers 7 bases. The CDR3 loop spans 15 amino acids. The J segment lost 4 bases and the V segment lost 1 base, leaving 6 bases of the junction unmatched. Germline V gene data show CDR1 as SGHTA and CDR2 as FQGNSA. DNA for the CDR3: TGTGCCAGCAGCTTAGTAATAGCGGGTGGAGAGACCCAGTACTTC. Amino acid sequence: CASSLVIAGGETQYF.

CDR3 protein: CASSFLGGYQETQYF. CDR3 coding DNA: TGCGCCAGCAGCTTTTTGGGGGGTTACCAAGAGACCCAGTACTTC. The rearrangement links TRBV5-1 to TRBJ2-5, with D perhaps TRBD2 (6 bases). The V gene lost 2 bases and the J gene lost 0 bases, with 11 bases spanning the gap. This CDR3 comprises 15 residues. Per germline, CDR1 SGHRS and CDR2 YFSETQ.

The rearrangement joins TRBV6-1 to TRBJ2-7; a weak D match, TRBD1 (6 bases). Looked up from germline, CDR1 is MNHNS and CDR2 is SASEGT. The CDR3 has 14 amino acids. Trimming left V 2 bases short and J 3 bases short, with 11 bases between. The CDR3 loop is CASSEIRGFYEQYF. CDR3 nucleotide sequence: TGTGCCAGCAGTGAAATAAGGGGGTTCTACGAGCAGTACTTC.

This chain connects TRBV5-6 to TRBJ2-5; maybe TRBD2 (7 bases). The length of the CDR3 is 16 residues. Trimming pared 3 bases from V and 2 bases from J, leaving 17 bases between. CDR1 and CDR2 from the germline V gene are SGHDT and YYEEEE. CDR3 in DNA: TGTGCCAGCAGCTCGTTAGTGGGGGGGCTACAAGAGACCCAGTACTTC. Translation: CASSSLVGGLQETQYF.

V gene TRBV2 combines with J gene TRBJ1-2; D might be TRBD1 (5 bases). The length of the CDR3 is 16 residues. Germline V lookup: CDR1 SNHLY, CDR2 FYNNEI. The V and J ends lost 8 bases and 2 bases respectively, with 21 bases between them. The CDR3 region has the DNA TGTGCCAGCGTATTATCGACAGCGAGTAAGAACTATGGCTACACCTTC. This translates into CASVLSTASKNYGYTF.

The chain links TRBV7-8 to TRBJ2-2, with D perhaps TRBD1 (6 bases). The CDR3 totals 14 residues. Trimming left V 5 bases short and J 6 bases short, with 13 bases between. Germline V gene lookup returns CDR1 SGHVS and CDR2 FQNEAQ. The CDR3 spells CASSHTGISGELFF. In DNA, the CDR3 is TGTGCCAGCAGCCATACAGGGATATCCGGGGAGCTGTTTTTT.

CDR3 coding DNA: TGTGCCAGCAGCTTAGCGCGGTCGGAGACCCAGTACTTC. Translating it yields CASSLARSETQYF. The V call is TRBV7-2, the J call TRBJ2-5; D ambiguous. The germline gives CDR1 SGHTA, CDR2 FQGNSA. The CDR3 loop spans 13 amino acids. V was clipped by 0 bases and J by 5 bases, with 7 bases between them.

This clone occurred once. The chain joins TRBV7-9 to TRBJ1-1, with 7 nucleotides matching TRBD1. This CDR3 is built from 16 residues. Trimming at V came to 3 bases and at J to 2 bases, leaving 9 bases not matched to a gene. The germline V gene has CDR1 SEHNR and CDR2 FQNEAQ (reference sequence). The CDR3 region is CASSLSGGQLNTEAFF. CDR3 sequence (DNA): TGTGCCAGCAGCTTGTCAGGGGGACAACTAAACACTGAAGCTTTCTTT.

This clone turned up a few times. This chain connects TRBV14 to TRBJ2-1; tentatively, D is TRBD2 (5 bases). The V and J ends lost 4 bases and 0 bases respectively, with 13 bases between them. The CDR3 has 16 residues. The germline V gene has CDR1 SGHDN and CDR2 FVKESK. CDR3 coding DNA: TGTGCCAGCAGCCCCTGGAGAGGGAGCTCCTACAATGAGCAGTTCTTC. Amino acid sequence: CASSPWRGSSYNEQFF.

CDR3 coding DNA: TGTGCCAGCAGCAAGAATCGAGGGGACACCTCCTACGAGCAGTACTTC. Translation gives CASSKNRGDTSYEQYF. The V call is TRBV5-4, the J call TRBJ2-7; perhaps TRBD1 as D (6 bases). The V end lost 4 bases, the J end lost 0 bases, and 17 bases lay between the germline ends. CDR1 is SGHNT and CDR2 is YYREEE in the germline V gene (reference sequence). The CDR3 loop spans 16 amino acids.

Remarks on this clone: The conserved final phenylalanine or tryptophan is absent from the CDR3, which likely points to a read error. The chain links TRBV6-1 to TRBJ1-6, with D possibly being TRBD1 (6 bases). The CDR3 consists of 13 residues. Germline CDR1 and CDR2: MNHNS and SASEGT. Trimming cost V 9 bases and J 6 bases, with 12 bases left between them. The CDR3 spells CASGGAGNSPLHL. In DNA form, the CDR3 reads TGTGCCAGTGGGGGGGCGGGTAATTCACCCCTCCACCTT.

The chain has TRBV9 and TRBJ2-3; perhaps TRBD2 as D (5 bases). The CDR3 has 16 amino acids. V dropped 0 bases and J dropped 0 bases, with 11 bases sitting between them. Germline V gives CDR1 SGDLS, CDR2 YYNGEE. CDR3 region: CASSVVGSTSTDTQYF. CDR3 bases: TGTGCCAGCAGCGTAGTGGGGAGTACTAGCACAGATACGCAGTATTTT. The full variable domain, its missing parts supplied by reference TRBV9 and TRBJ2-3, is DSGVTQTPKHLITATGQRVTLRCSPRSGDLSVYWYQQSLDQGLQFLIQYYNGEERAKGNILERFSAQQFPDLHSELNLSSLELGDSALYFCASSVVGSTSTDTQYFGPGTRLTVL.

This clone was seen only a few times. V and J are TRBV5-4 and TRBJ2-7; 7 bases align to TRBD2. Germline CDR1 is SGHNT and CDR2 is YYREEE (reference sequence). V lost 2 bases, J lost 1 base, and 6 bases stayed unmatched. This CDR3 comprises 15 residues. CDR3 region: CASSLGAGESYEQYF. CDR3 nucleotides: TGTGCCAGCAGCTTAGGTGCGGGGGAGTCCTACGAGCAGTACTTC.